The subject of this entry is one T cell receptor (beta chain). This CDR3 contains 19 residues. The J segment lost 2 bases and the V segment lost 0 bases, leaving 9 bases of the junction unmatched. The germline CDR1 and CDR2 sequences are LGHDT and YNNKEL (reference sequence). The data stem from a study of control samples from healthy donors and cancer patients. Some clones are missing from TCRdb's copy, which holds only in-frame ones; the method was immunoSEQ multiplex PCR. The top ten clones hold 7.8% of a sample with about 110,000 clones, about 89% of them seen once. What was sequenced was blood. The receptor was derived from a woman aged 18-29 years in good health. The J gene is TRBJ2-5, the V gene TRBV3-1 (or the pseudogene TRBV3-2); 13 bases are shared with TRBD2. The CDR3 DNA sequence: TGTGCCAGCAGCCAAGACCTTGGGGGACTAGCGGGAAGTCAAGAGACCCAGTACTTC. It codes for CASSQDLGGLAGSQETQYF.